This T cell receptor (beta chain) was recorded in a study of T cells in Graves' hyperthyroidism and ophthalmopathy. Study-level points and caveats: Clonotypes that were expanded in thyroid above 0.001 mostly appeared in blood too.

Authors of the study amplified TCR beta CDR3 regions from RNA transcripts. First-round RT-PCR with HTBI primers amplified the TCR CDR3 region. MiXCR, applied by TCRdb to the multiplex PCR reads, yields one record per CDR3 protein. The repertoire holds around 350,000 distinct CDR3 sequences, with approximately 18% as singletons. This clonotype occurred many times. Its antigen is not identified. Patients having uncontrolled infection, another autoimmune disease, pregnancy or lactation were not included. The diagnostic basis comprised clinical symptoms, serum thyroxine and TRAb, thyroid ultrasound and orbital computed tomography. Out of 8.5 to 10 ml of fresh peripheral blood came the PBMCs. The sequence derives from a woman aged 25 to 39 with Graves' hyperthyroidism that later progressed to Graves' ophthalmopathy. Input material: blood.

DNA of the CDR3: TGTGCCTGGAGTGTGTCGTCAGGGAACTACGAGCAGTACTTC. Amino acid sequence: CAWSVSSGNYEQYF. The chain employs TRBV30 and TRBJ2-7, with D possibly TRBD1 on 5 matching bases. The CDR3 length is 14 residues. CDR1 is GTSNPN and CDR2 is SVGIG in the germline V gene (reference sequence). V gave up 0 bases and J gave up 3 bases, with 12 bases separating them.